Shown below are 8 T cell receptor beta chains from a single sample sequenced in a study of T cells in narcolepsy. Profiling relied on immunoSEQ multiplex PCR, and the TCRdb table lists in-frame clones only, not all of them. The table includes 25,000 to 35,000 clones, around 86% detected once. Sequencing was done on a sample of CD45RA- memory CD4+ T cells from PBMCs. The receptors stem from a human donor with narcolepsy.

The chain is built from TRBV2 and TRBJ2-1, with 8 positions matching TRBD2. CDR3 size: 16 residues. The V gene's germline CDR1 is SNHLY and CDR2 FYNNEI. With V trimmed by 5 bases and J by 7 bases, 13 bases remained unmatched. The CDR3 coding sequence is TGTGCCAGCAGTCCCCAGCCAGCGGGGGAAATGAATGAGCAGTTCTTC. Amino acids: CASSPQPAGEMNEQFF.

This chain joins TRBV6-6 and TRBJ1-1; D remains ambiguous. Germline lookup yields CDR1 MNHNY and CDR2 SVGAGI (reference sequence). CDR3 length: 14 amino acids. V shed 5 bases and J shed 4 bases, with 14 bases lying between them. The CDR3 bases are TGTGCCAGCAGTCCCCGTTTAGGGCCCACTGAAGCTTTCTTT. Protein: CASSPRLGPTEAFF.

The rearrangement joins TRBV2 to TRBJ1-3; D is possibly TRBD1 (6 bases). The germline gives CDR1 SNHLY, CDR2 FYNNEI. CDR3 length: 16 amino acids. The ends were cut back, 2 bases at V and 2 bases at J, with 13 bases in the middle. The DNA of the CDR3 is TGTGCCAGCAGTGAAAGGCTTCCAGGGGCTGGAAACACCATATATTTT. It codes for CASSERLPGAGNTIYF.

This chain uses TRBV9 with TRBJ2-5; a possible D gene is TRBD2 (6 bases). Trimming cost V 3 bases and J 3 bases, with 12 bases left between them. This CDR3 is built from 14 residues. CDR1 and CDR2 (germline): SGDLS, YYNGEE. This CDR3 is CASSERGGKETQYF. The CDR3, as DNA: TGTGCCAGCAGCGAGAGAGGAGGGAAAGAGACCCAGTACTTC.

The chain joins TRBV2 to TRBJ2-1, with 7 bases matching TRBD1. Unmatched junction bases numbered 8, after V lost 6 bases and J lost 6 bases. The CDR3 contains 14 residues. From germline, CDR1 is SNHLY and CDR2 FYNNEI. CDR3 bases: TGTGCCAGCAGCGCCGACAGGGCCGGCAATGAGCAGTTCTTC. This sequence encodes CASSADRAGNEQFF.

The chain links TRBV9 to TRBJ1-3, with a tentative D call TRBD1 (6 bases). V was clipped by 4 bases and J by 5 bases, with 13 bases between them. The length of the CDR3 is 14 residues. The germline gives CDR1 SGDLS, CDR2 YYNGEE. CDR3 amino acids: CASSSQQGRNTIYF. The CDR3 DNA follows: TGTGCCAGCAGCTCCCAGCAGGGGCGAAACACCATATATTTT.

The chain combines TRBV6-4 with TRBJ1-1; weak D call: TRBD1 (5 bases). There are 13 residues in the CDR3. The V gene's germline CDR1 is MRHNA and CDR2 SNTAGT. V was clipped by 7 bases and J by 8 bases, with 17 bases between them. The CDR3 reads CASKSSGSAEAFF. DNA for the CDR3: TGTGCCAGCAAGTCGTCAGGGAGTGCGGAAGCTTTCTTT.

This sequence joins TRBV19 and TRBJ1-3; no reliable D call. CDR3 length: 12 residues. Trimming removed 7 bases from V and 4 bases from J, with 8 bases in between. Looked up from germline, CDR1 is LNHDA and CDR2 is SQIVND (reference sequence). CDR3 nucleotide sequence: TGTGCCAGTAACAAAGGCGGAAACACCATATATTTT. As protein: CASNKGGNTIYF.